This passage covers 27 T cell receptor beta chains from one sample sequenced in a study of tissue T cells after allogeneic stem cell transplantation. The assay was immunoSEQ multiplex PCR, and TCRdb's table has in-frame clones only and misses some. This repertoire shows tens of thousands of clones, approximately 83% found once; its top ten account for 3.5% to 4.5%. The sample was blood, taken before transplantation. The receptors were gathered from a woman aged 18-49 years who later had graft-versus-host disease after an allogeneic stem cell transplant.

The chain employs TRBV27 and TRBJ1-4; D may be TRBD1 (6 bases). V dropped 5 bases and J dropped 8 bases, with 15 bases sitting between them. CDR3 length: 14 residues. CDR1 is MNHEY and CDR2 is SMNVEV in the germline V gene (reference sequence). The CDR3 reads CASSPDSREEKLFF. The CDR3 coding sequence is TGTGCCAGCAGTCCGGACAGCCGGGAGGAAAAACTGTTTTTT.

The chain links TRBV5-5 to TRBJ1-1; TRBD1 aligns across 12 bases. Losses at the gene ends were 4 bases for V and 3 bases for J; bases not matched to a gene: 7. The CDR3 is 16 amino acids. Germline V lookup: CDR1 SGHKS, CDR2 YYEKEE (reference sequence). In DNA, the CDR3 is TGTGCCAGCAGCGGCGGGACAGGGGGCGCTTACACTGAAGCTTTCTTT. This sequence encodes CASSGGTGGAYTEAFF.

The V gene is TRBV23-1, the J gene TRBJ2-3; the D gene is possibly TRBD2 (6 bases). TRBV23-1 is recorded as an ORF, its role being uncertain. Trimming left V 7 bases short and J 1 base short, with 15 bases between. The CDR3 has 15 amino acids. This CDR3 reads CASMYPGAGTDTQYF. The CDR3 nucleotides are TGCGCCAGCATGTATCCGGGAGCTGGCACAGATACGCAGTATTTT.

The genes are TRBV27 and TRBJ1-1, with D perhaps matching TRBD1 (5 bases). CDR3 size: 14 residues. CDR1 and CDR2 (germline): MNHEY, SMNVEV (reference sequence). Trimming took off 6 bases at V and 2 bases at J, with 13 bases between the two ends. Here the CDR3 reads CASRGTFFNTEAFF. DNA for the CDR3: TGTGCCAGCAGAGGGACCTTCTTTAACACTGAAGCTTTCTTT.

The rearrangement links TRBV7-8 to TRBJ2-1; 8 nucleotides match TRBD2. V trimming: 5 bases; J trimming: 16 bases; junction bases outside the gene matches: 10. The CDR3 has 12 residues. Germline V gene sequence: CDR1 SGHVS, CDR2 FQNEAQ. The CDR3 region is CASSPRGGAQFF. The CDR3 bases are TGTGCCAGCAGCCCCCGGGGGGGGGCCCAATTCTTC. Complete variable domain (other parts from reference TRBV7-8 and TRBJ2-1): GAGVSQSPRYKVAKRGQDVALRCDPISGHVSLFWYQQALGQGPEFLTYFQNEAQLDKSGLPSDRFFAERPEGSVSTLKIQRTQQEDSAVYLCASSPRGGAQFFGPGTRLTVL.

The V gene is TRBV28, the J gene TRBJ1-2; D is ambiguous. CDR3 length: 12 residues. Germline V gene lookup returns CDR1 MDHEN and CDR2 SYDVKM. Trimming removed 5 bases at V and 7 bases at J, with 11 bases between. CDR3 bases: TGTGCCAGCAGTGCCCCGACTCGTGGCTACACCTTC. Residues: CASSAPTRGYTF.

This chain joins TRBV14 and TRBJ2-3; 9 bases agree with TRBD2. The length of the CDR3 is 17 residues. Germline V gene lookup returns CDR1 SGHDN and CDR2 FVKESK. V trimming: 2 bases; J trimming: 6 bases; junction bases outside the gene matches: 12. The CDR3 sequence is CASSQRSSAGGVDTQYF. The CDR3 coding sequence is TGTGCCAGCAGCCAACGCTCCTCAGCGGGAGGAGTTGATACGCAGTATTTT.

The chain employs TRBV18 and TRBJ1-3; D is ambiguous. Per germline, CDR1 KGHSH and CDR2 LQKENI. With 3 bases removed from V and 6 bases from J, the gap between germline ends came to 9 bases. This CDR3 contains 13 residues. The CDR3 DNA reads as TGTGCCAGCTCACCGGTTCGGGAAAACACCATATATTTT. Translating gives CASSPVRENTIYF. Supplemented by reference TRBV18 and TRBJ1-3, the full variable domain reads NAGVMQNPRHLVRRRGQEARLRCSPMKGHSHVYWYRQLPEEGLKFMVYLQKENIIDESGMPKERFSAEFPKEGPSILRIQQVVRGDSAAYFCASSPVRENTIYFGEGSWLTVV.

The chain uses TRBV11-3 and TRBJ2-2; D remains unclear. With 3 bases removed from V and 3 bases from J, the gap between germline ends came to 14 bases. The CDR3 contains 16 residues. The germline CDR1 and CDR2 sequences are SGHNT and YENEEA. The CDR3 nucleotides are TGTGCCAGCAGCTTCGGCGAGTACGGAGACACCGGGGAGCTGTTTTTT. This translates into CASSFGEYGDTGELFF.

J is TRBJ1-5 and V is TRBV5-5; tentative D call: TRBD1 (5 bases). CDR1 and CDR2 (germline): SGHKS, YYEKEE (reference sequence). Trimming pared 4 bases from V and 1 base from J, leaving 12 bases between. The CDR3 loop spans 15 amino acids. The CDR3 reads CASSRLQDSNQPQHF. Here the CDR3 DNA reads TGTGCCAGCAGCCGACTACAGGACAGCAATCAGCCCCAGCATTTT.

The J gene is TRBJ2-7, the V gene TRBV27, with D possibly being TRBD1 (5 bases). Per germline, CDR1 MNHEY and CDR2 SMNVEV (reference sequence). V was shortened by 5 bases and J by 7 bases, with 18 bases between the two germline ends. The CDR3 is made up of 14 amino acids. The CDR3 here is CASSLYLGAGEQYF. The CDR3 nucleotides read TGTGCCAGCAGTCTCTACTTGGGCGCAGGGGAGCAGTACTTC.

This CDR3 reads CASSSSWGREAFF. As DNA, the CDR3 is TGTGCCAGCAGCTCATCATGGGGCCGTGAAGCTTTCTTT. This chain links TRBV7-2 with TRBJ1-1, with TRBD1 as a possible D gene (5 bases). This CDR3 spans 13 amino acids. Trimming took off 4 bases at V and 7 bases at J, with 13 bases between the two ends. Germline-derived CDR1 and CDR2 are SGHTA and FQGNSA.

The chain uses TRBV28 and TRBJ1-2, with D perhaps matching TRBD1 (5 bases). V shed 2 bases and J shed 7 bases, with 8 bases lying between them. CDR3 length equals 12 residues. Germline loops: CDR1 MDHEN, CDR2 SYDVKM. CDR3 in amino acids: CASSLGTGGYTF. CDR3 DNA sequence: TGTGCCAGCAGTTTAGGGACGGGTGGCTACACCTTC.

The V and J genes are TRBV6-5 and TRBJ1-5; tentatively, D is TRBD1 (6 bases). This CDR3 is 14 amino acids long. Germline V gene lookup returns CDR1 MNHEY and CDR2 SVGAGI. Trimming removed 3 bases from V and 7 bases from J, with 13 bases in between. CDR3 residues: CASSYLEGGQPQHF. The CDR3 nucleotides are TGTGCCAGCAGTTATTTGGAGGGGGGCCAGCCCCAGCATTTT.

This clone appeared a few times. The J gene is TRBJ1-1, the V gene TRBV29-1, with 7 bases lining up with TRBD1. Germline CDR1 and CDR2: SQVTM and ANQGSEA. The CDR3 loop spans 15 amino acids. J was trimmed by 2 bases and V by 6 bases; bases with no gene match: 12. The CDR3 protein is CSVGGSGTDNTEAFF. Written as DNA, the CDR3 is TGCAGCGTGGGGGGATCCGGGACAGACAACACTGAAGCTTTCTTT.

The rearrangement links TRBV28 to TRBJ1-2, with D perhaps matching TRBD1 (6 bases). V shed 8 bases and J shed 4 bases, with 14 bases lying between them. This CDR3 has 13 amino acids. Germline CDR1 MDHEN, CDR2 SYDVKM. CDR3 in DNA: TGTGCCAGCCGGACAGAAGCCCTCTATGGCTACACCTTC. It is translated as CASRTEALYGYTF.

The rearrangement uses TRBV11-3 and TRBJ2-5, with D possibly called TRBD1 or TRBD2 (5 bases each). V was clipped by 0 bases and J by 2 bases, with 19 bases between them. Germline V gives CDR1 SGHNT, CDR2 YENEEA. The CDR3 length is 18 residues. DNA for the CDR3: TGTGCCAGCAGCTTAGATCAGGGTAGGGCTAGCCAACAAGAGACCCAGTACTTC. This gives the protein CASSLDQGRASQQETQYF.

The chain has TRBV6-2 or TRBV6-3 and TRBJ2-7; 8 nucleotides match TRBD1. The CDR3 loop spans 14 amino acids. Germline CDR1 reads MNHEY; CDR2 reads SVGEGT. J lost 4 bases, V lost 2 bases, and 4 bases had no gene match. The CDR3 sequence: CASSYRHRGYEQYF. As DNA, the CDR3 is TGTGCCAGCAGTTACCGCCACAGGGGGTACGAGCAGTACTTC.

The chain has TRBV6-2 or TRBV6-3 and TRBJ1-1, with D hard to call. CDR1 MNHEY and CDR2 SVGEGT come from the germline V gene. This CDR3 spans 13 amino acids. V gave up 1 base and J gave up 1 base, with 4 bases separating them. The CDR3 bases are TGTGCCAGCAGTTACTACCCGAACACTGAAGCTTTCTTT. Protein: CASSYYPNTEAFF.

The chain employs TRBV7-8 and TRBJ2-7; weak D call: TRBD2 (5 bases). The CDR3 loop spans 16 amino acids. V was cut by 1 base and J by 0 bases, with 13 bases left in between. Germline CDR1 is SGHVS and CDR2 is FQNEAQ. The CDR3 coding sequence is TGTGCCAGCAGCTTAGTGAGTGGCGGGTCCTCCTACGAGCAGTACTTC. This translates into CASSLVSGGSSYEQYF. Using reference TRBV7-8 and TRBJ2-7 for the parts outside the CDR3, the full variable domain is GAGVSQSPRYKVAKRGQDVALRCDPISGHVSLFWYQQALGQGPEFLTYFQNEAQLDKSGLPSDRFFAERPEGSVSTLKIQRTQQEDSAVYLCASSLVSGGSSYEQYFGPGTRLTVT.

The rearrangement links TRBV7-2 to TRBJ1-2; 7 bases are shared with TRBD1. V trimming: 4 bases; J trimming: 8 bases; junction bases outside the gene matches: 7. This CDR3 contains 13 residues. In germline, CDR1 is SGHTA, CDR2 FQGNSA. CDR3 sequence: CASSSDREDGYTF. The CDR3, as DNA: TGTGCCAGCAGCTCCGACAGGGAAGACGGCTACACCTTC. The whole variable domain, filled in from reference TRBV7-2 and TRBJ1-2, reads GAGVSQSPSNKVTEKGKDVELRCDPISGHTALYWYRQSLGQGLEFLIYFQGNSAPDKSGLPSDRFSAERTGGSVSTLTIQRTQQEDSAVYLCASSSDREDGYTFGSGTRLTVV.

The chain recombines TRBV19 with TRBJ1-5; D call uncertain. The CDR3 covers 14 residues. Germline loops: CDR1 LNHDA, CDR2 SQIVND (reference sequence). Trimming shortened V by 10 bases and J by 7 bases, and 20 bases separated the two germline ends. The CDR3 spells CATESWEDGQPQHF. The CDR3 region has the DNA TGTGCCACTGAATCGTGGGAGGACGGACAGCCCCAGCATTTT. The full variable domain, its missing parts supplied by reference TRBV19 and TRBJ1-5, is DGGITQSPKYLFRKEGQNVTLSCEQNLNHDAMYWYRQDPGQGLRLIYYSQIVNDFQKGDIAEGYSVSREKKESFPLTVTSAQKNPTAFYLCATESWEDGQPQHFGDGTRLSIL.

There are a few counts of this clone. The genes are TRBV6-1 and TRBJ1-5, with D possibly being TRBD1 (6 bases). The CDR3 totals 15 residues. Trimming took off 2 bases at V and 0 bases at J, with 8 bases between the two ends. Looked up from germline, CDR1 is MNHNS and CDR2 is SASEGT. The CDR3 DNA reads as TGTGCCAGCAGTGAAATAGGGGGTAGCAATCAGCCCCAGCATTTT. Encoded protein: CASSEIGGSNQPQHF.

A few counts support this clone. The chain combines TRBV27 with TRBJ1-2; 7 bases are shared with TRBD1. The CDR3 covers 13 residues. The germline V gene has CDR1 MNHEY and CDR2 SMNVEV (reference sequence). The junction had 13 bases not matched to a gene; V was cut back by 10 bases and J by 8 bases. Written as DNA, the CDR3 is TGTGCCACCAGGGGGGGGCGCGTCTTAGGCTACACCTTC. This sequence encodes CATRGGRVLGYTF.

The V gene is TRBV10-1, the J gene TRBJ1-1; D gene uncertain. V lost 5 bases and J lost 0, with 7 bases in between. The CDR3 length is 13 residues. The germline CDR1 and CDR2 sequences are WNHNN and SYGVQD (reference sequence). As DNA, the CDR3 is TGCGCCAGCAGTCCCAGTCTGAACACTGAAGCTTTCTTT. Translation: CASSPSLNTEAFF.

The J gene is TRBJ2-2, the V gene TRBV6-1, with TRBD1 identical over 7 bases. Germline CDR1 is MNHNS and CDR2 is SASEGT. This CDR3 is 13 amino acids long. J lost 1 base, V lost 11 bases, and 4 bases had no gene match. The CDR3 loop reads CAYRDRNTGELFF. CDR3 nucleotide sequence: TGTGCCTACAGGGACAGGAACACCGGGGAGCTGTTTTTT.

The V and J genes are TRBV5-1 and TRBJ1-5; tentatively, D is TRBD1 (5 bases). The V and J ends lost 4 bases and 4 bases respectively, with 12 bases between them. The CDR3 has 14 amino acids. Germline values: CDR1 SGHRS, CDR2 YFSETQ. The CDR3 DNA sequence: TGCGCCAGCAGCCCAAATCCAGGGAATCAGCCCCAGCATTTT. Translating it yields CASSPNPGNQPQHF.